This T cell receptor beta chain derives from a study of blood T cell repertoires in COVID-19. As originally analysed: Estimates of nucleated cell counts were drawn from the amplification of reference gene primers. Produced via immunoSEQ multiplex PCR; TCRdb's table is partial and in-frame only. The DNA was the basis for D and trimming; V, J and clone size are from that table. This sample has about 34,000 clones; around 91% occur once, and the top ten carry about 21%. This receptor was identified in a man older than 75 with acute or convalescent COVID-19. The sample comprised peripheral blood.

The CDR3 reads CASTPGTDQETQYF. CDR3 DNA: TGCGCCAGCACTCCCGGGACAGACCAAGAGACCCAGTACTTC. J is TRBJ2-5 and V is TRBV5-1; 7 nucleotides agree with TRBD1. Germline V gives CDR1 SGHRS, CDR2 YFSETQ. This CDR3 comprises 14 residues. Trimming removed 6 bases from V and 0 bases from J; junction bases left unmatched: 5. Variable domain in full (rest from reference TRBV5-1 and TRBJ2-5): KAGVTQTPRYLIKTRGQQVTLSCSPISGHRSVSWYQQTPGQGLQFLFEYFSETQRNKGNFPGRFSGRQFSNSRSEMNVSTLELGDSALYLCASTPGTDQETQYFGPGTRLLVL.